This TCR beta chain was identified during a study of cytomegalovirus exposure and HLA in healthy donors. Amplification used 60 Vbeta primers and 13 Jbeta primers. Sequencing used immunoSEQ multiplex PCR; TCRdb keeps in-frame clones, though not all of them. Of 150,000 to 200,000 clones listed, roughly 80% are singletons. Trimming cost V 4 bases and J 5 bases, with 15 bases left between them. Germline CDR1 is GTSNPN and CDR2 is SVGIG (reference sequence). The CDR3 totals 13 residues. The TCR sequence derives from a male donor in good health and CMV-seropositive. The chain combines TRBV30 with TRBJ2-7; maybe TRBD2 (5 bases). Material for sequencing was PBMCs. The CDR3 sequence is CAWNERASHEQYF. Here the CDR3 DNA reads TGTGCCTGGAACGAGAGGGCTAGCCACGAGCAGTACTTC.